These 29 T cell receptor beta chains were sequenced from one sample in a study of OX40 agonist ivuxolimab in advanced cancers. Assay used: immunoSEQ multiplex PCR; TCRdb lists only in-frame clones, some missing. The sample contains approximately 56,000 clones, approximately 90% of which appear only once. This specimen was CD4+ or CD8+ T cells sorted from blood, taken in a trial of the OX40 agonist ivuxolimab. The receptors derive from an adult with an advanced solid tumor such as melanoma, head and neck, liver or kidney cancer.

This chain connects TRBV4-1 to TRBJ1-1; 7 bases match TRBD1. The V and J ends lost 4 bases and 2 bases, in that order; junction bases with no gene match: 7. The CDR3 spans 15 residues. Germline V gene sequence: CDR1 MGHRA, CDR2 YSYEKL. The CDR3: CASSPSEGGNTEAFF. The CDR3 bases are TGCGCCAGCAGCCCCTCGGAAGGGGGCAACACTGAAGCTTTCTTT.

CDR3: CASSGFGGGAGNEQFF. The CDR3 nucleotides read TGTGCCAGCAGCGGCTTTGGCGGGGGGGCCGGTAATGAGCAGTTCTTC. This rearrangement joins TRBV7-8 to TRBJ2-1, with 9 nucleotides matching TRBD2. Germline lookup yields CDR1 SGHVS and CDR2 FQNEAQ. This CDR3 spans 16 amino acids. Trimming took 5 bases from V and 7 from J; bases not matched to a gene: 12.

The rearrangement uses TRBV4-1 and TRBJ1-5; 11 nucleotides align to TRBD1. V lost 2 bases, J lost 4 bases, and 10 bases stayed unmatched. CDR1 is MGHRA and CDR2 is YSYEKL in the germline V gene. The CDR3 covers 18 residues. The CDR3 DNA sequence: TGCGCCAGCAGCCAATATGAGGGACAGGGGGTCCCTAATCAGCCCCAGCATTTT. Residues: CASSQYEGQGVPNQPQHF.

This chain connects TRBV2 to TRBJ1-5; D unclear. Germline assignment: CDR1 SNHLY and CDR2 FYNNEI. The V end lost 3 bases, the J end lost 0 bases, and 9 bases lay between the germline ends. The CDR3 runs 15 residues. The CDR3 sequence is CASSDSGNSNQPQHF. The CDR3 DNA follows: TGTGCCAGCAGTGATTCTGGGAATAGCAATCAGCCCCAGCATTTT.

This clone was recorded only once. The V and J genes are TRBV6-4 and TRBJ1-2, with TRBD1 as a possible D gene (6 bases). The CDR3 extends over 16 amino acids. Deletions cut 6 bases from V and 3 bases from J, with 20 bases between. CDR1 and CDR2 from the germline V gene are MRHNA and SNTAGT. The CDR3 sequence: CASSPTTGASYYGYTF. The CDR3 nucleotides are TGTGCCAGCAGCCCGACCACGGGGGCCTCCTACTATGGCTACACCTTC.

In its sample, this clone was seen once. The chain employs TRBV11-2 and TRBJ2-3; 9 bases align to TRBD2. This CDR3 is 17 amino acids long. With V trimmed by 4 bases and J by 2 bases, 10 bases remained unmatched. Looked up from germline, CDR1 is SGHAT and CDR2 is FQNNGV. The DNA for the CDR3 is TGTGCCAGCAGCTCGAGGGCCAGCGGGGGGCTCACAGATACGCAGTATTTT. Translation gives CASSSRASGGLTDTQYF.

The chain uses TRBV27 and TRBJ2-2; no clear D. V dropped 4 bases and J dropped 4 bases, with 4 bases sitting between them. This CDR3 has 12 amino acids. Germline loops: CDR1 MNHEY, CDR2 SMNVEV (reference sequence). The CDR3 bases are TGTGCCAGCAGTTGGGGCACCGGGGAGCTGTTTTTT. Amino acid sequence: CASSWGTGELFF.

The chain has TRBV6-1 and TRBJ2-7; 11 bases agree with TRBD1. Germline V CDR1 and CDR2: MNHNS, SASEGT. This CDR3 is built from 15 residues. After removal of 1 base from V and 4 bases from J, the junction contained 3 bases not matched to a gene. The CDR3 here is CASSEVGDRGYEQYF. CDR3 nucleotide sequence: TGTGCCAGCAGTGAAGTTGGGGACAGGGGGTACGAGCAGTACTTC.

The rearrangement joins TRBV6-5 to TRBJ2-1; D may be TRBD1 (5 bases). The CDR3 runs 13 residues. Per the germline V gene, CDR1 is MNHEY and CDR2 is SVGAGI. V lost 4 bases to trimming and J lost 3 bases, with 7 bases between them. CDR3 in amino acids: CASSFDSYNEQFF. CDR3 sequence (DNA): TGTGCCAGCAGTTTCGACAGCTACAATGAGCAGTTCTTC.

The chain recombines TRBV19 with TRBJ1-2; D ambiguous. Germline V gene data show CDR1 as LNHDA and CDR2 as SQIVND (reference sequence). The CDR3 length is 14 residues. The V and J ends lost 4 bases and 5 bases respectively, with 14 bases between them. In DNA form, the CDR3 reads TGTGCCAGTAGTACTGGACGGAGGGTGTATGGCTACACCTTC. Protein: CASSTGRRVYGYTF.

The chain links TRBV7-2 to TRBJ2-5, with 7 positions matching TRBD1. The CDR3 loop spans 14 amino acids. J gave up 3 bases and V 3 bases, and 4 bases lay outside the gene matches. Germline V gene lookup returns CDR1 SGHTA and CDR2 FQGNSA. The CDR3 nucleotides read TGTGCCAGCAGCTTGGGACAGTCCAAAGAGACCCAGTACTTC. Translating gives CASSLGQSKETQYF.

This clone was recorded once. This sequence joins TRBV15 and TRBJ1-4; tentative D call: TRBD1 (5 bases). The CDR3 extends over 15 amino acids. Per germline, CDR1 LNHNV and CDR2 YYDKDF (reference sequence). V dropped 6 bases and J dropped 3 bases, with 14 bases sitting between them. The CDR3 DNA reads as TGTGCCACCAGTCCCCACCTGGGGGCTAATGAAAAACTGTTTTTT. Protein product: CATSPHLGANEKLFF.

The chain joins TRBV7-7 to TRBJ2-6, with 8 bases aligning to TRBD1. The CDR3 totals 19 residues. The J segment lost 0 bases and the V segment lost 5 bases, leaving 12 bases of the junction unmatched. The germline CDR1 and CDR2 sequences are SSHAT and FNYEAQ (reference sequence). The CDR3 region is CASSVGPRQGTSGANVLTF. CDR3 in DNA: TGTGCCAGCAGCGTAGGCCCCAGACAGGGGACCTCTGGGGCCAACGTCCTGACTTTC.

The J gene is TRBJ2-2, the V gene TRBV4-2; possible D gene TRBD1, 6 bases. CDR3 length: 14 residues. Trimming left V 0 bases short and J 4 bases short, with 6 bases between. CDR1 and CDR2 (germline): LGHNA, YNFKEQ. DNA for the CDR3: TGTGCCAGCAGCCAAGAGGGGGCCACCGGGGAGCTGTTTTTT. Translation gives CASSQEGATGELFF.

This clone has just one count. The genes are TRBV4-1 and TRBJ2-7; weak D call: TRBD2 (6 bases). Germline V gives CDR1 MGHRA, CDR2 YSYEKL. V lost 0 bases and J 7 bases, leaving 10 bases between the germline ends. CDR3 size: 13 residues. In DNA form, the CDR3 reads TGCGCCAGCAGCCAAGAACGGGAGCGGGAGCAGTACTTC. This gives the protein CASSQEREREQYF.

This clone has a single count. V is TRBV4-1 and J is TRBJ1-1; D might be TRBD1 (5 bases). Trimming removed 8 bases at V and 5 bases at J, with 18 bases between. This CDR3 region has 14 residues. Germline V gives CDR1 MGHRA, CDR2 YSYEKL. This chain's CDR3 is CASQADSGGTEAFF. As DNA, the CDR3 is TGCGCCAGCCAAGCCGACAGCGGCGGTACTGAAGCTTTCTTT.

The chain is built from TRBV4-1 and TRBJ2-5; D is undetermined. The V end lost 6 bases, the J end lost 5 bases, and 13 bases lay between the germline ends. The CDR3 runs to 13 residues. The germline V gene encodes CDR1 MGHRA and CDR2 YSYEKL. The CDR3 DNA sequence: TGCGCCAGCAGTCCGGCAGTTTGGGAGACCCAGTACTTC. Translating it yields CASSPAVWETQYF.

The chain combines TRBV28 with TRBJ1-2; D is uncertain. Germline V gene lookup returns CDR1 MDHEN and CDR2 SYDVKM. V dropped 5 bases and J dropped 0 bases, with 10 bases sitting between them. The CDR3 sequence is 14 residues long. The CDR3 nucleotides are TGTGCCAGCAGTCCGACGCTATCTAACTATGGCTACACCTTC. Protein sequence: CASSPTLSNYGYTF.

This chain uses TRBV5-1 with TRBJ2-3, with D maybe TRBD1 (6 bases). V was clipped by 0 bases and J by 6 bases, with 11 bases between them. Germline lookup yields CDR1 SGHRS and CDR2 YFSETQ. The length of the CDR3 is 14 residues. The CDR3 coding sequence is TGCGCCAGCAGCTTGGGGCAGGGACACGATACGCAGTATTTT. Translating gives CASSLGQGHDTQYF. The variable domain in full, completed from reference TRBV5-1 and TRBJ2-3, reads KAGVTQTPRYLIKTRGQQVTLSCSPISGHRSVSWYQQTPGQGLQFLFEYFSETQRNKGNFPGRFSGRQFSNSRSEMNVSTLELGDSALYLCASSLGQGHDTQYFGPGTRLTVL.

The chain joins TRBV6-5 to TRBJ2-5, with D maybe TRBD2 (6 bases). The germline gives CDR1 MNHEY, CDR2 SVGAGI. The CDR3 spans 15 residues. V was shortened by 2 bases and J by 2 bases, with 12 bases between the two germline ends. The CDR3 protein is CASSYDRAGQETQYF. The CDR3, as DNA: TGTGCCAGCAGTTACGACCGGGCGGGGCAAGAGACCCAGTACTTC.

Points on this clone: No conserved phenylalanine or tryptophan ends this CDR3, so it is likely a read error. The DNA is omitted, as the CDR3 cannot be located on it reliably, and the CDR3 follows TCRdb's listing. CDR3 loop: CAWSIISGGGDFLL. The V and J genes are TRBV30 and TRBJ1-2; TRBD1 is the table's D call and was not checked against the DNA. In germline, CDR1 is GTSNPN, CDR2 SVGIG (reference sequence). The CDR3 length equals 14 residues, ends included.

Concerning this clone: The same CDR3 is also encoded by other DNA sequences in this sample. This chain uses TRBV6-5 with TRBJ1-2; no definite D call. The length of the CDR3 is 14 residues. Trimming removed 0 bases at V and 6 bases at J, with 11 bases between. Germline lookup yields CDR1 MNHEY and CDR2 SVGAGI. The CDR3 sequence: CASSYSNGVNGYTF. Written as DNA, the CDR3 is TGTGCCAGCAGTTACTCGAACGGGGTCAATGGCTACACCTTC.

The chain employs TRBV19 and TRBJ2-7; 8 bases fit TRBD1. V lost 5 bases to trimming and J lost 2 bases; unmatched junction nucleotides: 5. The germline V gene has CDR1 LNHDA and CDR2 SQIVND (reference sequence). The CDR3 contains 14 residues. The CDR3 DNA sequence: TGTGCCAGTAGTGCAAGGACAGGGACCTACGAGCAGTACTTC. This sequence encodes CASSARTGTYEQYF. Complete variable domain (other parts from reference TRBV19 and TRBJ2-7): DGGITQSPKYLFRKEGQNVTLSCEQNLNHDAMYWYRQDPGQGLRLIYYSQIVNDFQKGDIAEGYSVSREKKESFPLTVTSAQKNPTAFYLCASSARTGTYEQYFGPGTRLTVT.

V and J are TRBV27 and TRBJ2-5; unclear D gene. The germline V gene has CDR1 MNHEY and CDR2 SMNVEV (reference sequence). There are 16 residues in the CDR3. V lost 6 bases and J 2 bases, leaving 19 bases between the germline ends. The CDR3 DNA is TGTGCCAGCAGCCCCTTTCCCCCAAGGGCGCAAGAGACCCAGTACTTC. This gives the protein CASSPFPPRAQETQYF.

The chain couples TRBV4-1 to TRBJ2-2; D ambiguous. This CDR3 is 16 amino acids long. CDR1 and CDR2 (germline): MGHRA, YSYEKL. Trimming removed 0 bases at V and 2 bases at J, with 10 bases between. CDR3 nucleotide sequence: TGCGCCAGCAGCCAAGAGTTGTCTGCCAACACCGGGGAGCTGTTTTTT. It codes for CASSQELSANTGELFF.

The V gene is TRBV12-2, the J gene TRBJ1-2; TRBD1 is taken as the D call from the table, unchecked against the DNA. TRBV12-2 has pseudogene status. The CDR3 covers 13 residues. The CDR3 spells CASRLAQAYGYTF. CDR3 coding DNA: TGTGCAAGTCGCTTAGCGCAGGCCTATGGCTACACCTTC.

This rearrangement joins TRBV4-1 to TRBJ2-5; no clear D. This CDR3 has 12 amino acids. Germline V lookup: CDR1 MGHRA, CDR2 YSYEKL. The V end lost 4 bases, the J end lost 5 bases, and 8 bases lay between the germline ends. CDR3 DNA: TGCGCCAGCAGCCTGGACCGGGAGACCCAGTACTTC. Its protein is CASSLDRETQYF.

The genes are TRBV30 and TRBJ2-7; D may be TRBD2 (7 bases). The CDR3 has 11 amino acids. V lost 4 bases, J lost 6 bases, and 10 bases lay in between. Germline CDR1 GTSNPN, CDR2 SVGIG (reference sequence). DNA for the CDR3: TGTGCCTGGACGGGGGGCGGCGAGCAGTACTTC. Translating gives CAWTGGGEQYF.

V is TRBV27 and J is TRBJ2-7; TRBD2 is a possible D gene (6 bases). The germline V gene has CDR1 MNHEY and CDR2 SMNVEV (reference sequence). There are 15 residues in the CDR3. With 2 bases removed from V and 0 bases from J, the gap between germline ends came to 11 bases. CDR3 nucleotide sequence: TGTGCCAGCAGTTTAAAGACGGGGGACTCCTACGAGCAGTACTTC. Protein sequence: CASSLKTGDSYEQYF.